Described below is a single TCR beta chain sequence and its context. As yet, its antigen is unknown. The data originate from a study of cytotoxic CD8 clonotypes in ibrutinib-treated CLL. Study results and limitations: Clonality correlated strongly with circulating CD8+ T cells and exceeded age-matched healthy donors at baseline.

The intended depth for sequencing was 1 in 200,000 to 1 in 1 million T cells. The repertoire was sequenced with immunoSEQ multiplex PCR; TCRdb's copy has only in-frame clones and lacks some. The profile covers tens of thousands of clones, with 65% to 75% appearing a single time and less than 35% taken by the ten largest. This receptor was obtained from a human donor with chronic lymphocytic leukemia. The source material was PBMCs, sampled after 24 months of ibrutinib treatment.

CDR3 in DNA: TGTGCCAGCAGTTTAGAGGGACAGCAGCCCCAGCATTTT. This sequence encodes CASSLEGQQPQHF. The rearrangement links TRBV27 to TRBJ1-5; 7 bases are shared with TRBD1. Germline-derived CDR1 and CDR2 are MNHEY and SMNVEV (reference sequence). V shed 2 bases, J shed 7 bases, and the junction held 2 bases outside the gene matches. The CDR3 loop spans 13 amino acids.